A selection of T cell receptor beta chains follows, all from one sample in a study of blood T cell repertoires in COVID-19. Produced via immunoSEQ multiplex PCR; TCRdb's table is partial and in-frame only. The repertoire holds about 260,000 clones, with 70% to 85% as singletons. The sequenced sample was peripheral blood. Receptors were obtained from a woman older than 75 with acute or convalescent COVID-19. Both conserved end residues are part of each CDR3. The order of the fields is CDR3 protein, CDR3 DNA, J gene, clone size, V gene, D gene. The D gene is left open where the match is weak. For some rows the clone size is stated as once, few or many, or as a class when expanded; others skip it.

CDR3 protein: CASGINRAQETQYF
CDR3 DNA: TGTGCCAGCGGGATTAACAGGGCCCAAGAGACCCAGTACTTC
J gene: TRBJ2-5
clone size: .
V gene: TRBV2
D gene: .

CDR3 protein: CASTPGSSLPLLEQYF
CDR3 DNA: TGTGCCAGCACCCCCGGGAGCAGCCTTCCCCTCCTAGAGCAGTACTTC
J gene: TRBJ2-7
clone size: .
V gene: TRBV7-9
D gene: .

CDR3 protein: CAGRGDTDTQYF
CDR3 DNA: TGTGCCGGGAGGGGGGACACAGATACGCAGTATTTT
J gene: TRBJ2-3
clone size: once
V gene: TRBV2
D gene: .

CDR3 protein: CASSFSGNQPQHF
CDR3 DNA: TGTGCCAGCAGTTTTTCGGGCAATCAGCCCCAGCATTTT
J gene: TRBJ1-5
clone size: .
V gene: TRBV2
D gene: .

CDR3 protein: CASSPPDRGLGGPGKLFF
CDR3 DNA: TGTGCCAGCAGTCCACCGGACAGGGGGCTGGGGGGGCCTGGAAAACTGTTTTTT
J gene: TRBJ1-4
clone size: few
V gene: TRBV6-6
D gene: TRBD1

CDR3 protein: CASSVAIGGYNEQFF
CDR3 DNA: TGTGCCAGCAGCGTAGCTATCGGAGGCTACAATGAGCAGTTCTTC
J gene: TRBJ2-1
clone size: .
V gene: TRBV9
D gene: .

CDR3 protein: CASSQTYEQYF
CDR3 DNA: TGTGCCAGCAGTCAAACCTACGAGCAGTACTTC
J gene: TRBJ2-7
clone size: .
V gene: TRBV6-2/TRBV6-3
D gene: .

CDR3 protein: CASSIFRNTEAFF
CDR3 DNA: TGTGCCAGTAGTATATTCAGGAACACTGAAGCTTTCTTT
J gene: TRBJ1-1
clone size: once
V gene: TRBV19
D gene: .

CDR3 protein: CASTLEGGKLFF
CDR3 DNA: TGTGCCAGTACCCTAGAGGGCGGCAAACTGTTTTTT
J gene: TRBJ1-4
clone size: .
V gene: TRBV19
D gene: .

CDR3 protein: CASRATGVNTGELFF
CDR3 DNA: TGTGCCAGCAGAGCCACAGGGGTTAACACCGGGGAGCTGTTTTTT
J gene: TRBJ2-2
clone size: .
V gene: TRBV9
D gene: TRBD1

CDR3 protein: CASSLVWTSTDTQYF
CDR3 DNA: TGTGCCAGCAGCTTAGTCTGGACTAGCACAGATACGCAGTATTTT
J gene: TRBJ2-3
clone size: .
V gene: TRBV7-9
D gene: .

CDR3 protein: CASSSPSPDYSNQPQHF
CDR3 DNA: TGTGCCAGCAGCTCTCCTAGCCCAGACTATAGCAATCAGCCCCAGCATTTT
J gene: TRBJ1-5
clone size: once
V gene: TRBV7-6
D gene: .

CDR3 protein: CASSPQRDRVGNTIYF
CDR3 DNA: TGTGCCAGCTCACCGCAGCGGGACAGGGTTGGAAACACCATATATTTT
J gene: TRBJ1-3
clone size: .
V gene: TRBV18
D gene: TRBD1

CDR3 protein: CASSLPRAGLGEQFF
CDR3 DNA: TGTGCCAGCAGTTTGCCGAGGGCCGGTTTAGGTGAGCAGTTCTTC
J gene: TRBJ2-1
clone size: .
V gene: TRBV28
D gene: .

CDR3 protein: CASSLQGPYNEQFF
CDR3 DNA: TGTGCCAGCAGCTTACAGGGCCCCTACAATGAGCAGTTCTTC
J gene: TRBJ2-1
clone size: .
V gene: TRBV7-6
D gene: .

CDR3 protein: CASSDTAGGSTEAFF
CDR3 DNA: TGTGCCAGCAGTGATACGGCAGGGGGCAGCACTGAAGCTTTCTTT
J gene: TRBJ1-1
clone size: .
V gene: TRBV6-1
D gene: TRBD1

CDR3 protein: CARSFLREPYNEQFF
CDR3 DNA: TGTGCCAGAAGCTTTTTGAGGGAACCGTACAATGAGCAGTTCTTC
J gene: TRBJ2-1
clone size: .
V gene: TRBV5-3
D gene: .

CDR3 protein: CAYQQGNSNQPQHF
CDR3 DNA: TGTGCCTATCAACAGGGGAATAGCAATCAGCCCCAGCATTTT
J gene: TRBJ1-5
clone size: .
V gene: TRBV30
D gene: TRBD1

CDR3 protein: CASSLGQTPNQPQHF
CDR3 DNA: TGTGCCAGTAGCCTTGGTCAGACACCCAATCAGCCCCAGCATTTT
J gene: TRBJ1-5
clone size: .
V gene: TRBV19
D gene: .

CDR3 protein: CASRSPPGVYEKLFF
CDR3 DNA: TGTGCAAGTCGCTCCCCCCCAGGGGTTTATGAAAAACTGTTTTTT
J gene: TRBJ1-4
clone size: .
V gene: TRBV12-2
D gene: .

CDR3 protein: CASSLGDQQGAYF
CDR3 DNA: TGTGCCAGCAGCTTAGGGGATCAACAGGGCGCCTACTTC
J gene: TRBJ2-5
clone size: once
V gene: TRBV11-2
D gene: .

CDR3 protein: CASSTDRGTWNEQFF
CDR3 DNA: TGTGCCAGCAGTACTGACAGGGGGACGTGGAATGAGCAGTTCTTC
J gene: TRBJ2-1
clone size: .
V gene: TRBV6-2/TRBV6-3
D gene: TRBD1

CDR3 protein: CASSLGTGRVYGYTF
CDR3 DNA: TGCGCCAGCAGCCTGGGGACAGGGCGCGTCTATGGCTACACCTTC
J gene: TRBJ1-2
clone size: .
V gene: TRBV5-1
D gene: TRBD1

CDR3 protein: CASSQRLANFQETQYF
CDR3 DNA: TGTGCCAGCAGCCAACGACTAGCGAACTTCCAAGAGACCCAGTACTTC
J gene: TRBJ2-5
clone size: once
V gene: TRBV4-2
D gene: TRBD2

CDR3 protein: CASSRAGGPQETQYF
CDR3 DNA: TGTGCCAGCAGCAGAGCGGGGGGGCCACAAGAGACCCAGTACTTC
J gene: TRBJ2-5
clone size: .
V gene: TRBV11-1
D gene: TRBD2

CDR3 protein: CASSSGGVGATEAFF
CDR3 DNA: TGTGCCAGCAGTTCGGGGGGCGTTGGGGCCACTGAAGCTTTCTTT
J gene: TRBJ1-1
clone size: .
V gene: TRBV6-5
D gene: .

CDR3 protein: CASKGTGGPDTQYF
CDR3 DNA: TGTGCCAGTAAGGGGACAGGGGGTCCAGATACGCAGTATTTT
J gene: TRBJ2-3
clone size: .
V gene: TRBV19
D gene: TRBD1

CDR3 protein: CASSLGGTGDYEQYF
CDR3 DNA: TGTGCCAGCAGCTTAGGTGGGACAGGGGACTACGAGCAGTACTTC
J gene: TRBJ2-7
clone size: few
V gene: TRBV7-2
D gene: TRBD1

CDR3 protein: CASRVTGVSGNTIYF
CDR3 DNA: TGTGCCAGCAGGGTGACAGGAGTCTCTGGAAACACCATATATTTT
J gene: TRBJ1-3
clone size: .
V gene: TRBV2
D gene: .

CDR3 protein: CASSPAGGSNTGELFF
CDR3 DNA: TGTGCCAGCTCACCAGCCGGGGGGTCAAACACCGGGGAGCTGTTTTTT
J gene: TRBJ2-2
clone size: .
V gene: TRBV18
D gene: TRBD2

CDR3 protein: CASRRDRFLGELFF
CDR3 DNA: TGTGCCAGCAGGAGGGACAGGTTCCTCGGGGAGCTGTTTTTT
J gene: TRBJ2-2
clone size: few
V gene: TRBV28
D gene: TRBD1

CDR3 protein: CASGMRRNEKLFF
CDR3 DNA: TGTGCCAGCGGCATGAGGAGAAATGAAAAACTGTTTTTT
J gene: TRBJ1-4
clone size: .
V gene: TRBV2
D gene: .

CDR3 protein: CASSSFGTPPDQYF
CDR3 DNA: TGTGCCAGCAGTTCATTCGGGACTCCCCCCGACCAGTACTTC
J gene: TRBJ2-5
clone size: .
V gene: TRBV6-2/TRBV6-3
D gene: .

CDR3 protein: CASSMTRGLGVDIQYF
CDR3 DNA: TGTGCCAGCAGCATGACGAGGGGGCTAGGGGTAGACATTCAGTACTTC
J gene: TRBJ2-4
clone size: .
V gene: TRBV7-2
D gene: TRBD1

CDR3 protein: CASSLGSGQGQETQYF
CDR3 DNA: TGTGCCAGCAGCTTGGGTAGTGGCCAGGGCCAAGAGACCCAGTACTTC
J gene: TRBJ2-5
clone size: few
V gene: TRBV7-2
D gene: .

CDR3 protein: CASSPVPTSGRSETQYF
CDR3 DNA: TGTGCCAGCAGCCCAGTCCCTACTAGCGGGAGGTCGGAGACCCAGTACTTC
J gene: TRBJ2-5
clone size: .
V gene: TRBV7-9
D gene: TRBD2

CDR3 protein: CASSGRGLPGGYTF
CDR3 DNA: TGTGCCAGCAGTGGGAGGGGACTTCCAGGGGGCTACACCTTC
J gene: TRBJ1-2
clone size: .
V gene: TRBV2
D gene: .

CDR3 protein: CSASYRGVSSTDTQYF
CDR3 DNA: TGCAGTGCTAGTTACAGGGGTGTCTCTAGCACAGATACGCAGTATTTT
J gene: TRBJ2-3
clone size: .
V gene: TRBV20-1
D gene: TRBD1

CDR3 protein: CASRSSGTRGDTQYF
CDR3 DNA: TGTGCCAGCAGGTCATCCGGGACTAGGGGGGATACGCAGTATTTT
J gene: TRBJ2-3
clone size: .
V gene: TRBV11-2
D gene: TRBD2

CDR3 protein: CASSRQGTEAFF
CDR3 DNA: TGTGCCAGCAGTAGACAGGGTACTGAAGCTTTCTTT
J gene: TRBJ1-1
clone size: .
V gene: TRBV6-5
D gene: TRBD1

CDR3 protein: CASRRHGSGDTQYF
CDR3 DNA: TGTGCCAGCAGGCGACACGGTTCGGGGGATACGCAGTATTTT
J gene: TRBJ2-3
clone size: .
V gene: TRBV28
D gene: .